These 27 T cell receptor beta chains originate from one sample sequenced in a study of blood T cells in healthy people across ages. A second about 7 to 11 cycle PCR used barcoded and J-beta primers. TCRdb recomputed calls from the 5' RACE reads with MiXCR, one row per CDR3 protein. This sample yields 1.8 million or so distinct CDR3 sequences, of which 39% are seen a single time; 23% belongs to the top ten. What was sequenced was blood. The receptors here all came from a human donor in good health.

There are a few counts of this clonotype. Just one base apart from a much larger clone, this may be a read error. The chain has TRBV24-1 and TRBJ2-1, with 11 positions matching TRBD1. This CDR3 comprises 16 residues. Germline V gene sequence: CDR1 KGHDR, CDR2 SFDVKD. The J segment lost 8 bases and the V segment lost 0 bases, leaving 5 bases of the junction unmatched. The CDR3 here is CATSDLLRTGGHEQFF. CDR3 DNA: TGTGCCACCAGTGATTTGCTCCGGACAGGGGGCCATGAGCAGTTCTTC.

V gene TRBV7-8 combines with J gene TRBJ1-2; perhaps TRBD1 as D (6 bases). This CDR3 has 16 amino acids. The V and J ends lost 5 bases and 0 bases respectively, with 16 bases between them. Germline V CDR1 and CDR2: SGHVS, FQNEAQ. CDR3 loop: CASSLRTGRTNYGYTF. The CDR3 DNA sequence: TGTGCCAGCAGCCTACGTACAGGGCGGACTAACTATGGCTACACCTTC.

In this sample, this clonotype turned up a few times. The V gene is TRBV7-9, the J gene TRBJ2-7; D is perhaps TRBD1 (5 bases). CDR1 is SEHNR and CDR2 is FQNEAQ in the germline V gene (reference sequence). The CDR3 spans 13 residues. V was clipped by 6 bases and J by 5 bases, with 14 bases between them. DNA of the CDR3: TGTGCCAGCAGTTCGGCTCAGGGTGACGAGCAGTACTTC. As protein: CASSSAQGDEQYF.

The rearrangement uses TRBV5-1 and TRBJ1-1; 7 positions match TRBD1. The CDR3 consists of 15 residues. Germline CDR1 SGHRS, CDR2 YFSETQ. Trimming took 3 bases from V and 4 from J; bases not matched to a gene: 9. As DNA, the CDR3 is TGCGCCAGCAGCTCTGACAGGGATGCGTTCACTGAAGCTTTCTTT. Amino acids: CASSSDRDAFTEAFF.

The V gene is TRBV28, the J gene TRBJ1-2; no clear D. Germline-derived CDR1 and CDR2 are MDHEN and SYDVKM. This CDR3 region has 14 residues. V lost 1 base and J lost 4, with 10 bases in between. CDR3 nucleotides: TGTGCCAGCAGTTTATCTGAGACCCCCTATGGCTACACCTTC. Its translation: CASSLSETPYGYTF.

The rearrangement joins TRBV29-1 to TRBJ1-2; D is unresolved. The CDR3 has 12 residues. The germline V gene has CDR1 SQVTM and CDR2 ANQGSEA. V lost 3 bases and J lost 2, with 7 bases in between. The CDR3 is CSVEFRNYGYTF. CDR3 DNA: TGCAGCGTTGAGTTCCGGAACTATGGCTACACCTTC.

This clonotype occurred a few times. The chain is built from TRBV6-2 or TRBV6-3 and TRBJ1-1; unclear D gene. Trimming removed 6 bases from V and 4 bases from J, with 15 bases in between. Germline V CDR1 and CDR2: MNHEY, SVGEGT. CDR3 size: 14 residues. The CDR3 spells CASSTVITGTEAFF. CDR3 in DNA: TGTGCCAGCAGCACAGTCATAACGGGCACTGAAGCTTTCTTT.

This chain uses TRBV11-3 with TRBJ2-7; TRBD2 matches at 8 bases. CDR1 and CDR2 from the germline V gene are SGHNT and YENEEA. J lost 2 bases, V lost 3 bases, and 6 bases had no gene match. This CDR3 spans 15 amino acids. The CDR3 loop reads CASSFAGGFTYEQYF. The CDR3 DNA is TGTGCCAGCAGCTTCGCGGGGGGATTCACCTACGAGCAGTACTTC.

This clonotype was recorded many times. The genes are TRBV11-3 and TRBJ1-1; possible D gene TRBD1, 6 bases. CDR1 and CDR2 (germline): SGHNT, YENEEA. V was clipped by 5 bases and J by 1 base, with 8 bases between them. The CDR3 consists of 13 residues. The chain's CDR3 is CASSQQGNTEAFF. The CDR3 DNA sequence: TGTGCCAGCAGCCAACAGGGGAACACTGAAGCTTTCTTT.

The genes are TRBV29-1 and TRBJ1-5, with a tentative D call TRBD1 (5 bases). CDR3 size: 12 residues. In germline, CDR1 is SQVTM, CDR2 ANQGSEA. V lost 7 bases and J 7 bases, leaving 14 bases between the germline ends. CDR3 sequence: CSASGLGQPQHF. Written as DNA, the CDR3 is TGCAGCGCGTCAGGGCTGGGACAGCCCCAGCATTTT.

This clonotype was seen a handful of times. This chain joins TRBV5-1 and TRBJ2-1, with 11 bases identical to TRBD2. Losses at the gene ends were 0 bases for V and 5 bases for J; bases not matched to a gene: 1. This CDR3 region has 15 residues. The germline gives CDR1 SGHRS, CDR2 YFSETQ. CDR3 nucleotide sequence: TGCGCCAGCAGCTTGGTGACTAGCGGGGACAATGAGCAGTTCTTC. The encoded protein is CASSLVTSGDNEQFF.

In its sample, this clonotype was seen a few times. J is TRBJ2-5 and V is TRBV12-3 or TRBV12-4, with no clear D. The CDR3 covers 13 residues. V dropped 2 bases and J dropped 2 bases, with 6 bases sitting between them. This CDR3 is CASSLLDQETQYF. CDR3 nucleotide sequence: TGTGCCAGCAGTTTACTAGATCAAGAGACCCAGTACTTC.

This clonotype came up once. The chain links TRBV3-1 to TRBJ1-2, with unresolved D. Germline CDR1 is LGHDT and CDR2 is YNNKEL (reference sequence). CDR3 length equals 14 residues. V was shortened by 3 bases and J by 8 bases, with 16 bases between the two germline ends. The CDR3 bases are TGTGCCAGCAGCCACCTGGCGGCCGCTTTAGGCTACACCTTC. Amino acids: CASSHLAAALGYTF.

This clonotype was observed a handful of times. The chain has TRBV6-1 and TRBJ2-5; TRBD1 aligns across 11 bases. CDR3 length: 16 residues. CDR1 is MNHNS, CDR2 SASEGT, per germline. V lost 1 base to trimming and J lost 3 bases; unmatched junction nucleotides: 4. This chain's CDR3 is CASSEVPGQGEETQYF. Written as DNA, the CDR3 is TGTGCCAGCAGTGAAGTCCCGGGACAGGGGGAAGAGACCCAGTACTTC.

The gene calls are TRBV6-5 and TRBJ1-1; D gene ambiguous. Trimming pared 8 bases from V and 10 bases from J, leaving 14 bases between. CDR1 is MNHEY and CDR2 is SVGAGI in the germline V gene. This CDR3 comprises 11 residues. The CDR3 sequence is CASGYPRTAFF. Here the CDR3 DNA reads TGTGCCAGCGGATACCCTAGGACAGCTTTCTTT.

The chain links TRBV7-9 to TRBJ1-1; maybe TRBD1 (6 bases). V was pared by 2 bases and J by 1 base, with 14 bases between. The CDR3 sequence is 16 residues long. Looked up from germline, CDR1 is SEHNR and CDR2 is FQNEAQ (reference sequence). The CDR3 sequence is CASSLWGRVPNTEAFF. The CDR3 coding sequence is TGTGCCAGCAGCTTATGGGGGCGAGTTCCGAACACTGAAGCTTTCTTT.

The chain uses TRBV24-1 and TRBJ2-5, with 11 positions matching TRBD2. The CDR3 consists of 16 residues. V lost 4 bases and J lost 5; bases outside the gene matches: 8. CDR1 KGHDR and CDR2 SFDVKD come from the germline V gene. This CDR3 is CATSDPGLAVGETQYF. In nucleotides, the CDR3 is TGTGCCACCAGTGACCCGGGACTAGCGGTAGGGGAGACCCAGTACTTC.

The sample holds a few counts of this clonotype. The gene calls are TRBV7-6 and TRBJ1-5; possibly TRBD1 for D (6 bases). Germline CDR1 reads SGHVS; CDR2 reads FNYEAQ. The CDR3 loop spans 16 amino acids. Trimming left V 5 bases short and J 3 bases short, with 17 bases between. CDR3 loop: CASSPSDRSFNQPQHF. As DNA, the CDR3 is TGTGCCAGCAGCCCATCGGACAGAAGCTTCAATCAGCCCCAGCATTTT.

This chain links TRBV5-1 with TRBJ1-1, with no clear D. The CDR3 spans 13 residues. Germline CDR1 is SGHRS and CDR2 is YFSETQ. Trimming removed 4 bases from V and 5 bases from J, with 12 bases in between. Written as DNA, the CDR3 is TGCGCCAGCAGCCCAATGACCGGGACTGAAGCTTTCTTT. This encodes CASSPMTGTEAFF.

The V call is TRBV2, the J call TRBJ2-1; D perhaps matches TRBD2 (7 bases). The V end was cut by 2 bases, the J end by 4 bases, with 12 bases between. In germline, CDR1 is SNHLY, CDR2 FYNNEI. The CDR3 totals 15 residues. The CDR3 protein is CASSEIGGRYNEQFF. DNA for the CDR3: TGTGCCAGCAGTGAAATCGGGGGGCGATACAATGAGCAGTTCTTC.

This clonotype was seen more than once but under ten times. The chain combines TRBV4-1 with TRBJ2-5, with TRBD2 as a possible D gene (6 bases). The V end was cut by 1 base, the J end by 4 bases, with 13 bases between. Germline CDR1 MGHRA, CDR2 YSYEKL. The CDR3 is 15 residues long. The DNA for the CDR3 is TGCGCCAGCAGCCAAGTTGGGACTCCACCAGAGACCCAGTACTTC. Translation: CASSQVGTPPETQYF.

This clonotype has more than one count but fewer than ten. This rearrangement joins TRBV29-1 to TRBJ1-2, with 8 bases lining up with TRBD1. Per the germline V gene, CDR1 is SQVTM and CDR2 is ANQGSEA. The CDR3 loop spans 18 amino acids. Unmatched junction bases numbered 17, after V lost 3 bases and J lost 2 bases. CDR3 residues: CSVDHPMAGGAANYGYTF. The CDR3 nucleotides read TGCAGCGTTGACCACCCCATGGCAGGGGGCGCAGCCAACTATGGCTACACCTTC.

The rearrangement joins TRBV2 to TRBJ1-1; TRBD1 might be the D (5 bases). There are 17 residues in the CDR3. Germline-derived CDR1 and CDR2 are SNHLY and FYNNEI. V was trimmed by 7 bases and J by 1 base, leaving 22 bases between them. CDR3 region: CASTTGLLRAQNTEAFF. CDR3 coding DNA: TGTGCCAGCACCACGGGCCTCCTCAGGGCCCAGAACACTGAAGCTTTCTTT. The whole variable domain, remainder taken from reference TRBV2 and TRBJ1-1, is EPEVTQTPSHQVTQMGQEVILRCVPISNHLYFYWYRQILGQKVEFLVSFYNNEISEKSEIFDDQFSVERPDGSNFTLKIRSTKLEDSAMYFCASTTGLLRAQNTEAFFGQGTRLTVV.

This clonotype occurred once. The V call is TRBV7-2, the J call TRBJ2-3, with TRBD2 matching over 12 bases. Germline V gene data show CDR1 as SGHTA and CDR2 as FQGNSA. The CDR3 totals 15 residues. The V and J ends lost 6 bases and 5 bases, in that order; junction bases with no gene match: 6. Here the CDR3 DNA reads TGTGCCAGCAGTCGGACTAGCGGGGACTTAGATACGCAGTATTTT. Translating gives CASSRTSGDLDTQYF.

The CDR3 loop is CASSSAFSGNTIYF. DNA of the CDR3: TGTGCCAGCAGCTCGGCGTTCTCTGGAAACACCATATATTTT. The chain combines TRBV28 with TRBJ1-3; no clear D gene. V was clipped by 6 bases and J by 0 bases, with 9 bases between them. Germline CDR1 and CDR2: MDHEN and SYDVKM. CDR3 size: 14 residues.

The V gene is TRBV5-1, the J gene TRBJ2-7; 9 positions match TRBD2. Losses at the gene ends were 2 bases for V and 7 bases for J; bases not matched to a gene: 10. The CDR3 has 15 residues. CDR1 and CDR2 (germline): SGHRS, YFSETQ. The CDR3 sequence: CASSLPSRGGKEQYF. In nucleotides, the CDR3 is TGCGCCAGCAGCTTACCTTCGCGGGGGGGAAAAGAGCAGTACTTC.

The V call is TRBV20-1, the J call TRBJ1-2; TRBD1 matches 7 bases. Trimming at V came to 6 bases and at J to 4 bases, leaving 8 bases not matched to a gene. CDR3 length: 13 residues. Germline assignment: CDR1 DFQATT and CDR2 SNEGSKA (reference sequence). In nucleotides, the CDR3 is TGCAGTGCGATCACAGGGGCAAGCTATGGCTACACCTTC. It specifies CSAITGASYGYTF.